This T cell receptor (beta chain) was identified in a study of CD8+CD57+ T cells in acquired aplastic anemia. Study as a whole: The sorted CD4+ and CD8+ cells yielded an average approximately 3.2 ug of DNA. For CD4+ cells, healthy donors had an average of roughly 11 million reads.

Genomic DNA served as template for TCR beta VDJ and CDR3 profiling. TCRdb re-derived calls from the reads in MiXCR, one entry per CDR3 protein. Of some 150,000 distinct CDR3 sequences detected, 41% appear once; the ten largest clones hold around 8.4%. Points from the study as a whole: Patients had under 30 CD8+ CDR3 sequences in common with controls (the shared set). Between patients and controls, CD8+ Simpson's diversity did not vary significantly.

The CDR3 has 13 residues. Germline V gives CDR1 DFQATT, CDR2 SNEGSKA (reference sequence). V lost 6 bases, J lost 4 bases, and 8 bases stayed unmatched. A remark on this clonotype: Its specificity is unknown.

This chain joins TRBV20-1 and TRBJ2-7; 8 bases agree with TRBD2. The clonotype originates from a human donor in good health, serving as a control. The sequenced material came from sorted CD4+, CD8+, or CD8+CD57+ T cells (not recorded which) from PBMCs. CDR3 residues: CSASGLDAYEQYF. CDR3 DNA sequence: TGCAGTGCCTCGGGACTAGACGCTTACGAGCAGTACTTC.